This T cell receptor beta chain derives from a study of neurological immune-mediated disorders. Notes on the study in general: In HTLV-1-associated myelopathy, TCR clonal expansion was greatest, whereas multiple sclerosis had the least, falling below healthy controls. CDR3 amino acid sequences found in expanded clones were never shared across subjects, suggesting private repertoires in all groups.

Germline loops: CDR1 SGHRS, CDR2 YFSETQ. The CDR3 totals 15 residues. The V end lost 4 bases, the J end lost 7 bases, and 20 bases lay between the germline ends. The unsorted libraries originated from 2 million PBMCs kept at -80 C. The table lists this clonotype with many counts. What it recognizes is unknown. The team produced cDNA through 5'RACE using 10-nucleotide random UMIs. In TCRdb, the 5' RACE reads were re-called with MiXCR into one record per CDR3 protein. The sample shows some 28,000 distinct CDR3 sequences, under 7% of them seen only once. This sequence joins TRBV5-1 and TRBJ1-2; TRBD1 might be the D (5 bases). The sample taken for sequencing was PBMCs. The receptor was isolated from a woman aged 45-59 years in good health. CDR3 nucleotide sequence: TGCGCCAGCAGCCCCATCCCGGGACTGCGAGCTGGCTACACCTTC. It is translated as CASSPIPGLRAGYTF.